This TCR beta chain emerged from a study of shared clonotypes between healthy human individuals. Germline loops: CDR1 SGHTA, CDR2 FQGNSA. The CDR3 is made up of 13 amino acids. V shed 1 base and J 10 bases; nucleotides not matched to a gene: 4. In replicate PCRs of sorted subsets, about 200 ng DNA, approximately 30,000 T cell genomes, was used. Using immunoSEQ multiplex PCR, the repertoire was profiled, and TCRdb retains in-frame clones only, with some absent. The table shows about 2 million clones, with about 95% occurring only once. Study findings and constraints: The authors sampled blood alone, and tissue repertoires likely differ. Rarefaction gave evidence that sorted-subset sequencing remained incomplete despite large depth.

In the naive CD8 group, cells lacked CD45RO and were positively selected for CCR7, so terminally differentiated effector memory CD45RA+ cells were left out. The sample holds one count of this clone. Its target is not known. This receptor was obtained from a man aged 18 to 30 in good health. The chain couples TRBV7-2 to TRBJ2-1, with 7 bases that match TRBD2. The sequenced sample was naive CD8+ T cells sorted from blood. CDR3 nucleotide sequence: TGTGCCAGCAGCTTAGTAGCGGGCCAAGAGCAGTTCTTC. Translation gives CASSLVAGQEQFF.